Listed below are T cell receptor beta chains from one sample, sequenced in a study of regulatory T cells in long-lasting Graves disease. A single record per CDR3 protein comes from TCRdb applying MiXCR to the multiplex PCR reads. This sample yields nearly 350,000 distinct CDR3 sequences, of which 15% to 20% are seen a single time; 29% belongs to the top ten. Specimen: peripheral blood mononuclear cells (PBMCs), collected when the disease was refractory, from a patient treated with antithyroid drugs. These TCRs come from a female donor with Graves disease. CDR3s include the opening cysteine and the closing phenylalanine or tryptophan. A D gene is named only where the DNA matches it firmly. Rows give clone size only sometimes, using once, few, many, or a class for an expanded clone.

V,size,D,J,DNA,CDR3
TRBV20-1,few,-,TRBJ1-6,TGCAGTGCTAGAGATGAGCGAAGTAGCTCCTATAATTCACCCCTCCACTTT,CSARDERSSSYNSPLHF
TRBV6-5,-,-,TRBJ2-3,TGTGCCAGCAGTTACGGGCAGTTAAGCACAGATACGCAGTATTTT,CASSYGQLSTDTQYF
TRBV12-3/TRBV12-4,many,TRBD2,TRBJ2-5,TGTGCCAGCAGTTTGTATGCGGGGGGGCCCGAGACCCAGTACTTC,CASSLYAGGPETQYF
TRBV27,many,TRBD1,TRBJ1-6,TGTGCCAGCAGTCGAGAAGTCAGGGGGCATAATTCACCCCTCCACTTT,CASSREVRGHNSPLHF
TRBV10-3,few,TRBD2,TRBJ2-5,TGTGCCATCCGGGGGGGGGGCCAAGAGACCCAGTACTTC,CAIRGGGQETQYF
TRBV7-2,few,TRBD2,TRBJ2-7,TGTGCCAGCTACCTGACTAGCGGGAGCCACGAGCAGTACTTC,CASYLTSGSHEQYF
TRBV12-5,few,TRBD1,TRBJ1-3,TGTGCTAGTGGTTTGGTAGTCTCGGACAGGCAGAGTTCCTCTGGAAACACCATATATTTT,CASGLVVSDRQSSSGNTIYF
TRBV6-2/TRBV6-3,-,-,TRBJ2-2,TGTGCCAGCAGTACCCCCGAGGGGGGCCGGGACACCGGGGAGCTGTTTTTT,CASSTPEGGRDTGELFF
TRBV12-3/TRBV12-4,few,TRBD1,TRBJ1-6,TGTGCCAGCAGCCCCAACAGGGGTGGCTATAATTCACCCCTCCACTTT,CASSPNRGGYNSPLHF
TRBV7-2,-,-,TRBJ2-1,TGTGCCAGCAGCTCCACCGGGACGGCTTCCTACAATGAGCAGTTCTTC,CASSSTGTASYNEQFF
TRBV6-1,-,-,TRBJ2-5,TGTGCCAGCAGTGAAGGATTCAGGGTAGAGACCCAGTACTTC,CASSEGFRVETQYF
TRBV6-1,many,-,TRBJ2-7,TGTGCCAGCAGTCCGGACTTCTCCTACGAGCAGTACTTC,CASSPDFSYEQYF
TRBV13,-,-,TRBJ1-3,TGTGCCAGCAGCTTATATGGCAGAACGTCCTCTGGAAACACCATATATTTT,CASSLYGRTSSGNTIYF
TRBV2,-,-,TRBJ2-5,TGTGCCAGCGGCCCTCTTAGTGGAGAAGAGGAGACCCAGTACTTC,CASGPLSGEEETQYF
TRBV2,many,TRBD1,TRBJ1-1,TGTGCCAGCAGTGATAGACGGACAGGGGCTGAAGCTTTCTTT,CASSDRRTGAEAFF
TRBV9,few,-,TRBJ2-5,TGTGCCAGCAGCGCGGGACTCCTCCAAGAGACCCAGTACTTC,CASSAGLLQETQYF
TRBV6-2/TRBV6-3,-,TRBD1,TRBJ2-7,TGTGCCAGCAGTAATAGGGACAGCCAAGGCAACGAGCAGTACTTC,CASSNRDSQGNEQYF